These 28 T cell receptor beta chains were all obtained from the same sample, sequenced in a study of blood T cell repertoires in COVID-19 (dated by TCRdb to the early 2020s). The library was built by means of the immunoSEQ multiplex PCR assay. TCRdb retrieved this table from immuneACCESS and kept in-frame rearrangements only. Not all clones are present; in checked studies, unresolved V genes account for under half, and no reason is known for the remainder. The sample data list more than 100,000 clones, and 85% to 90% of these were observed just once. The top ten constitute roughly 30% of the sample. Sequencing input: peripheral blood. These receptors all stem from a woman in her seventies with acute or convalescent COVID-19.

V usage is TRBV11-2 and J usage is TRBJ2-1, with no clear D. V was shortened by 5 bases and J by 10 bases, with 12 bases between the two germline ends. Germline V gene lookup returns CDR1 SGHAT and CDR2 FQNNGV. There are 12 residues in the CDR3. Written as DNA, the CDR3 is TGTGCCAGCAGCCCCCCCATCGGGGAGCAGTTCTTC. It translates to CASSPPIGEQFF.

The chain carries TRBV5-6 and TRBJ1-2, with TRBD1 identical over 10 bases. Unmatched junction bases numbered 2, after V lost 4 bases and J lost 2 bases. The CDR3 contains 14 residues. CDR1 and CDR2 (germline): SGHDT, YYEEEE. The CDR3 sequence: CASSLGQGNYGYTF. CDR3 in DNA: TGTGCCAGCAGCCTGGGACAGGGGAACTATGGCTACACCTTC.

The chain employs TRBV28 and TRBJ2-7; 7 bases map to TRBD1. The CDR3 is 15 amino acids. V was pared by 6 bases and J by 0 bases, with 8 bases of the junction left unmatched. CDR1 and CDR2 (germline): MDHEN, SYDVKM. This CDR3 reads CASSPGTASSYEQYF. The CDR3 DNA sequence: TGTGCCAGCAGCCCCGGGACAGCAAGCTCCTACGAGCAGTACTTC.

J is TRBJ2-4 and V is TRBV28; a possible D gene is TRBD2 (6 bases). CDR3 length: 16 amino acids. V lost 4 bases and J lost 0, with 13 bases in between. Germline-derived CDR1 and CDR2 are MDHEN and SYDVKM. In DNA, the CDR3 is TGTGCCAGCAGTTGGGGGACTGGGCTAGCCAAAAACATTCAGTACTTC. It specifies CASSWGTGLAKNIQYF.

The chain links TRBV2 to TRBJ2-1; 14 bases align to TRBD2. CDR1 and CDR2 from the germline V gene are SNHLY and FYNNEI. The CDR3 runs to 15 residues. Losses at the gene ends were 7 bases for V and 6 bases for J; bases not matched to a gene: 5. The CDR3 region has the DNA TGTGCCAGCACGGGACTAGCGGGGGTTGGCAATGAGCAGTTCTTC. The encoded protein is CASTGLAGVGNEQFF.

The chain uses TRBV6-5 and TRBJ1-4; a possible D gene is TRBD1 (6 bases). Germline V gives CDR1 MNHEY, CDR2 SVGAGI. The CDR3 sequence is 14 residues long. Trimming left V 6 bases short and J 6 bases short, with 14 bases between. The CDR3 is CASRNRQVHEKLFF. In nucleotides, the CDR3 is TGTGCCAGCAGAAATCGACAGGTCCATGAAAAACTGTTTTTT.

The genes are TRBV28 and TRBJ1-2, with 9 bases lining up with TRBD1. Germline V lookup: CDR1 MDHEN, CDR2 SYDVKM. V was clipped by 5 bases and J by 6 bases; unmatched bases: 10. The CDR3 contains 15 residues. CDR3 DNA sequence: TGTGCCAGCAGTCGCCCAGGACAGGGGAGGGATGGCTACACCTTC. Amino acid sequence: CASSRPGQGRDGYTF.

The chain links TRBV27 to TRBJ2-3, with TRBD2 as a possible D gene (7 bases). This CDR3 is built from 16 residues. In germline, CDR1 is MNHEY, CDR2 SMNVEV (reference sequence). V was shortened by 2 bases and J by 2 bases, with 14 bases between the two germline ends. The CDR3 sequence is CASSLGAGANTDTQYF. The CDR3 DNA follows: TGTGCCAGCAGTTTAGGTGCGGGGGCGAACACAGATACGCAGTATTTT.

V gene TRBV5-1 combines with J gene TRBJ2-2, with 8 bases fitting TRBD1. V lost 0 bases to trimming and J lost 4 bases; unmatched junction nucleotides: 2. The CDR3 consists of 15 residues. CDR1 and CDR2 from the germline V gene are SGHRS and YFSETQ. The CDR3 loop reads CASSLAGGITGELFF. The CDR3 DNA reads TGCGCCAGCAGCTTGGCAGGGGGCATCACCGGGGAGCTGTTTTTT.

The chain recombines TRBV28 with TRBJ1-2; 9 nucleotides match TRBD1. Germline CDR1 MDHEN, CDR2 SYDVKM. The CDR3 totals 12 residues. The ends lost 11 bases at V and 8 bases at J; junction bases unmatched: 9. The CDR3 region has the DNA TGTGCCTGCCAACAGGGGGCAACCGGCTACACCTTC. This codes for CACQQGATGYTF.

This chain joins TRBV11-2 and TRBJ1-2, with TRBD1 matching 7 bases. Germline trimming cut 3 bases from V and 5 bases from J; bases unmatched to any gene: 3. There are 13 residues in the CDR3. Germline CDR1 reads SGHAT; CDR2 reads FQNNGV. CDR3 sequence (DNA): TGTGCCAGCAGCTTGGGGACAGAATATGGCTACACCTTC. Translation: CASSLGTEYGYTF.

The rearrangement joins TRBV5-1 to TRBJ2-4; the match to TRBD2 covers 13 bases. The trim removed 7 bases at V and 1 base at J, leaving 14 bases unmatched. Looked up from germline, CDR1 is SGHRS and CDR2 is YFSETQ. CDR3 size: 19 residues. The CDR3 region is CASADRTSGGRGAKNIQYF. The CDR3 nucleotides read TGCGCCAGCGCCGATAGGACTAGCGGGGGCCGTGGGGCCAAAAACATTCAGTACTTC. Full variable domain (missing parts from reference TRBV5-1 and TRBJ2-4): KAGVTQTPRYLIKTRGQQVTLSCSPISGHRSVSWYQQTPGQGLQFLFEYFSETQRNKGNFPGRFSGRQFSNSRSEMNVSTLELGDSALYLCASADRTSGGRGAKNIQYFGAGTRLSVL.

This clone was found once. The sample holds other DNA sequences that translate to the same CDR3. The chain recombines TRBV2 with TRBJ2-5, with D tentatively TRBD2 (6 bases). The V end lost 5 bases, the J end lost 1 base, and 8 bases lay between the germline ends. There are 13 residues in the CDR3. Germline assignment: CDR1 SNHLY and CDR2 FYNNEI. CDR3 sequence: CASSWRGQETQYF. The CDR3 DNA sequence: TGTGCCAGCAGTTGGAGGGGCCAAGAGACCCAGTACTTC.

The chain is built from TRBV4-1 and TRBJ1-2, with D possibly TRBD1 on 5 matching bases. The ends were cut back, 1 base at V and 2 bases at J, with 14 bases in the middle. The CDR3 contains 16 residues. Per germline, CDR1 MGHRA and CDR2 YSYEKL. CDR3 protein: CASSQVVTGPNYGYTF. In DNA, the CDR3 is TGCGCCAGCAGCCAAGTTGTTACAGGACCAAACTATGGCTACACCTTC.

The V and J genes are TRBV4-1 and TRBJ2-7; TRBD2 agrees at 10 bases. The CDR3 is 17 amino acids. V was pared by 3 bases and J by 3 bases, with 11 bases of the junction left unmatched. Germline V CDR1 and CDR2: MGHRA, YSYEKL. The DNA for the CDR3 is TGCGCCAGCAGCCACGAGCCCGGGACTAGCGAGGGCTACGAGCAGTACTTC. This gives the protein CASSHEPGTSEGYEQYF.

V and J are TRBV6-5 and TRBJ1-2, with D maybe TRBD1 (6 bases). There are 14 residues in the CDR3. V was shortened by 5 bases and J by 7 bases, with 17 bases between the two germline ends. Germline CDR1 and CDR2: MNHEY and SVGAGI. The CDR3 protein is CASSRRTALSGYTF. CDR3 in DNA: TGTGCCAGCAGTCGACGGACAGCCCTATCTGGCTACACCTTC.

The chain couples TRBV20-1 to TRBJ2-7; D gene unclear. The V and J ends lost 0 bases and 5 bases respectively, with 5 bases between them. The length of the CDR3 is 11 residues. Germline V CDR1 and CDR2: DFQATT, SNEGSKA (reference sequence). CDR3 nucleotide sequence: TGCAGTGCTAGAGAGCCGGACGAGCAGTACTTC. This sequence encodes CSAREPDEQYF.

This clone has only a few counts. In DNA form, the CDR3 reads TGTGCCAGCAGGCCACAGGAAAACACAGATACGCAGTATTTT. Translating gives CASRPQENTDTQYF. J is TRBJ2-3 and V is TRBV11-2, with TRBD1 as a possible D gene (5 bases). Between the trimmed V and J ends, which lost 6 bases and 2 bases, there was a span of 12 bases. This CDR3 is built from 14 residues. CDR1 and CDR2 from the germline V gene are SGHAT and FQNNGV.

This clone was observed a single time. The chain is built from TRBV4-1 and TRBJ2-4; a possible D gene is TRBD2 (6 bases). This CDR3 region has 15 residues. From germline, CDR1 is MGHRA and CDR2 YSYEKL. Trimming cost V 6 bases and J 1 base, with 13 bases left between them. The CDR3 here is CASREIGRAKNIQYF. The CDR3 DNA sequence: TGCGCCAGCAGAGAGATAGGGAGGGCCAAAAACATTCAGTACTTC.

This clone was observed a few times. This chain connects TRBV5-5 to TRBJ1-5, with a possible D match to TRBD1 (6 bases). CDR1 is SGHKS and CDR2 is YYEKEE in the germline V gene (reference sequence). V was clipped by 1 base and J by 7 bases, with 15 bases between them. CDR3 size: 15 residues. CDR3 protein: CASSLNGGEGQPQHF. In nucleotides, the CDR3 is TGTGCCAGCAGCTTGAATGGGGGCGAGGGGCAGCCCCAGCATTTT.

The chain employs TRBV7-8 and TRBJ2-7, with 8 bases aligning to TRBD1. CDR3 length equals 15 residues. V lost 2 bases, J lost 5 bases, and 8 bases stayed unmatched. The germline CDR1 and CDR2 sequences are SGHVS and FQNEAQ. The CDR3 DNA reads TGTGCCAGCAGCTTAAGGACAGGGTTTCTGGACGAGCAGTACTTC. Amino acids: CASSLRTGFLDEQYF. The whole variable domain, filled in from reference TRBV7-8 and TRBJ2-7, reads GAGVSQSPRYKVAKRGQDVALRCDPISGHVSLFWYQQALGQGPEFLTYFQNEAQLDKSGLPSDRFFAERPEGSVSTLKIQRTQQEDSAVYLCASSLRTGFLDEQYFGPGTRLTVT.

This clone showed up just once. The chain combines TRBV28 with TRBJ1-5; D is perhaps TRBD1 (5 bases). V gave up 3 bases and J gave up 0 bases, with 9 bases separating them. Germline V gives CDR1 MDHEN, CDR2 SYDVKM. The CDR3 extends over 15 amino acids. The CDR3 loop reads CASSLGLYSNQPQHF. DNA of the CDR3: TGTGCCAGCAGTTTGGGGCTCTATAGCAATCAGCCCCAGCATTTT.

This clone was observed a single time. The chain links TRBV11-2 to TRBJ1-1, with D tentatively TRBD1 (5 bases). The V end was cut by 2 bases, the J end by 3 bases, with 10 bases between. CDR1 is SGHAT and CDR2 is FQNNGV in the germline V gene. CDR3 length equals 14 residues. The CDR3 DNA reads as TGTGCCAGCAGCTTACAGGGTGAATACACTGAAGCTTTCTTT. Its translation is CASSLQGEYTEAFF.

The V call is TRBV28, the J call TRBJ1-2, with D possibly being TRBD1 (5 bases). The germline gives CDR1 MDHEN, CDR2 SYDVKM. This CDR3 spans 13 amino acids. Between the trimmed V and J ends, which lost 5 bases and 4 bases, there was a span of 11 bases. For the CDR3, the DNA is TGTGCCAGCAGTCCCAGACAGCTCTATGGCTACACCTTC. Translating it yields CASSPRQLYGYTF.

V and J are TRBV24-1 and TRBJ1-2; weak D call: TRBD1 (6 bases). This CDR3 spans 15 amino acids. V was cut by 3 bases and J by 5 bases, with 15 bases left in between. Germline V gene lookup returns CDR1 KGHDR and CDR2 SFDVKD. The CDR3 spells CATSDRTARGYGYTF. The CDR3 DNA is TGTGCCACCAGTGATCGGACAGCAAGAGGGTATGGCTACACCTTC.

The sample holds a few counts of this clone. The CDR3 is CASSEWDSPVYGYTF. The CDR3 DNA reads as TGTGCCAGCAGCGAATGGGACAGTCCTGTTTATGGCTACACCTTC. The rearrangement joins TRBV9 to TRBJ1-2, with 7 bases lining up with TRBD1. Germline lookup yields CDR1 SGDLS and CDR2 YYNGEE. With 3 bases clipped from V and 5 bases from J, the junction kept 10 bases outside the gene matches. The CDR3 consists of 15 residues.

This chain joins TRBV12-3 or TRBV12-4 and TRBJ2-1; D not resolved. V was trimmed by 5 bases and J by 10 bases, leaving 9 bases between them. The CDR3 length is 11 residues. CDR3 sequence (DNA): TGTGCCAGCAGTCATTCACAAGAGCAGTTCTTC. Encoded protein: CASSHSQEQFF.

V and J are TRBV7-9 and TRBJ2-3; D gene unclear. This CDR3 is 15 amino acids long. The V gene's germline CDR1 is SEHNR and CDR2 FQNEAQ (reference sequence). V dropped 1 base and J dropped 4 bases, with 12 bases sitting between them. The CDR3 DNA reads TGTGCCAGCAGCTTAGTTGAGTACGATCCAGATACGCAGTATTTT. Its translation is CASSLVEYDPDTQYF.